Many counts were recorded for the clone carrying this T cell receptor beta chain. Its antigen is not identified. The data are from a study of response to subunit inactivated influenza vaccine. Overall study findings and caveats: Authors proposed each seasonal influenza vaccination draws in few new T cells.

The CDR3 is 16 amino acids. The germline gives CDR1 LGHNA, CDR2 YNFKEQ. The ends were cut back, 6 bases at V and 6 bases at J, with 21 bases in the middle. Using its own MiXCR run on the RT-PCR reads, TCRdb lists one record per CDR3 protein. The table shows about 240,000 distinct CDR3 sequences, with more than 10% occurring only once. The chain recombines TRBV4-2 with TRBJ2-1; D not resolved. The origin of this receptor is a man in his fifties who received an inactivated influenza vaccine. Sequenced here: non-naive T cells sorted from PBMCs, sampled approximately 15 days before vaccination. CDR3 in amino acids: CASRSPIGKFPNEQFF. CDR3 in DNA: TGTGCCAGCAGATCACCCATCGGTAAATTCCCCAATGAGCAGTTCTTC.